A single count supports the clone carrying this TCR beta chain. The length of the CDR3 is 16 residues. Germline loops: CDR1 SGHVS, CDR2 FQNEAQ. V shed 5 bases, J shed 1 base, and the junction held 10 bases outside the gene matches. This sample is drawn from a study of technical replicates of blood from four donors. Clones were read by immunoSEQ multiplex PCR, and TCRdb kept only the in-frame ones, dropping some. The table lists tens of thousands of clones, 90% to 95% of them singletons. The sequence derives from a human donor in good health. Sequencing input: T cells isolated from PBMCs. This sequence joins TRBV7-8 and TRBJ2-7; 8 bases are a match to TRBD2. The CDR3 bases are TGTGCCAGCAGCGTACTTATAGCGGGGAAATCCTACGAGCAGTACTTC. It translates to CASSVLIAGKSYEQYF.